This TCR beta chain was retrieved from a study of shared clonotypes between healthy human individuals. Positive CCR7 selection of CD45RO-negative cells yielded the naive CD8 cells, and terminally differentiated effector memory CD45RA+ cells were excluded. This clone was seen a single time. Produced via immunoSEQ multiplex PCR; TCRdb's table is partial and in-frame only. The table has 1.5 million to 2.5 million clones, approximately 94% seen once. The sequencing input was naive CD8+ T cells sorted from blood. This TCR derives from a young man in good health.

The CDR3 nucleotides read TGTGCCAGCAGCTTGTTACCCGCAACTAATGAAAAACTGTTTTTT. It is translated as CASSLLPATNEKLFF. The V call is TRBV5-6, the J call TRBJ1-4; D is unclear. CDR1 SGHDT and CDR2 YYEEEE come from the germline V gene. The V gene lost 1 base and the J gene lost 0 bases, with 7 bases spanning the gap. CDR3 size: 15 residues.